The 19 T cell receptor beta chains in this list originate from one sample, sequenced in a study of T-cell reconstitution after alpha-beta-depleted transplantation in children. Unique molecular identifiers were used to barcode this TCRbeta library. TCRdb fed the PCR reads into MiXCR, producing one record per CDR3 protein. This sample has 200,000 to 250,000 distinct CDR3 sequences, with roughly 25% found just once. Sequencing used PBMCs, obtained before TCRalphabeta/CD19-depleted stem cell transplant. The receptors were sampled from a girl aged 2 to 10 with Fanconi anemia, due to receive a stem cell transplant.

The rearrangement uses TRBV29-1 and TRBJ2-7; 7 nucleotides agree with TRBD2. CDR1 and CDR2 (germline): SQVTM, ANQGSEA. V shed 4 bases and J 3 bases; nucleotides not matched to a gene: 6. CDR3 length: 13 amino acids. CDR3 sequence reads: CSVGGGSFYEQYF. The CDR3 region has the DNA TGCAGCGTTGGGGGGGGATCCTTCTACGAGCAGTACTTC.

The chain couples TRBV5-1 to TRBJ2-1, with D unclear. This CDR3 spans 16 amino acids. V lost 4 bases, J lost 1 base, and 15 bases lay in between. CDR1 SGHRS and CDR2 YFSETQ come from the germline V gene. DNA for the CDR3: TGCGCCAGCAGCCTGGTCGCGAGAGTATCCTACAATGAGCAGTTCTTC. Translated: CASSLVARVSYNEQFF.

The sample holds one count of this clonotype. The chain uses TRBV29-1 and TRBJ2-3; no clear D. The germline V gene has CDR1 SQVTM and CDR2 ANQGSEA. CDR3 length: 11 amino acids. Deletions cut 7 bases from V and 4 bases from J, with 9 bases between. In DNA, the CDR3 is TGCAGCGCCCAAATACCAGATACGCAGTATTTT. Translation gives CSAQIPDTQYF.

This clonotype was detected once. The chain employs TRBV20-1 and TRBJ2-3, with D tentatively TRBD2 (7 bases). The CDR3 is made up of 14 amino acids. The ends were cut back, 3 bases at V and 1 base at J, with 11 bases in the middle. Germline loops: CDR1 DFQATT, CDR2 SNEGSKA (reference sequence). CDR3 nucleotide sequence: TGCAGTGCTAGTAGGCGGGGGCGCACAGATACGCAGTATTTT. Its translation: CSASRRGRTDTQYF.

This clonotype was seen repeatedly, ten times or more. The chain carries TRBV6-5 and TRBJ2-7, with a weak D call TRBD1 (6 bases). V gave up 4 bases and J gave up 3 bases, with 10 bases separating them. CDR3 length: 13 amino acids. Germline V CDR1 and CDR2: MNHEY, SVGAGI. CDR3 coding DNA: TGTGCCAGCAGTTCAGGGGCTTTCTACGAGCAGTACTTC. Translating gives CASSSGAFYEQYF.

This clonotype was observed a few times. It may be a read error: a sequence one base away is much more abundant. This sequence joins TRBV20-1 and TRBJ1-2; D unclear. Between the trimmed V and J ends, which lost 3 bases and 1 base, there was a span of 0 bases. CDR1 and CDR2 (germline): DFQATT, SNEGSKA (reference sequence). This CDR3 has 10 amino acids. The CDR3 region is CSASNYGYTF. The CDR3 bases are TGCAGTGCTAGTAACTATGGCTACACCTTC.

This clonotype was detected a few times. The chain combines TRBV20-1 with TRBJ2-1; 7 bases align to TRBD1. With V trimmed by 5 bases and J by 2 bases, 12 bases remained unmatched. The CDR3 runs to 16 residues. The V gene's germline CDR1 is DFQATT and CDR2 SNEGSKA (reference sequence). The CDR3 DNA reads as TGCAGTGCTGCACGCAAACGGACAGGACCCTACAATGAGCAGTTCTTC. Translated: CSAARKRTGPYNEQFF.

This clonotype was seen more than once but under ten times. The rearrangement links TRBV6-2 or TRBV6-3 to TRBJ2-3; either TRBD1 or TRBD2 may fit D (5 bases each). This CDR3 is 14 amino acids long. V lost 6 bases and J 14 bases, leaving 24 bases between the germline ends. Germline V gene sequence: CDR1 MNHEY, CDR2 SVGEGT. In DNA form, the CDR3 reads TGTGCCAGCAGAAAGTGGGACCACCTATCAACGGTGTATTTT. Its translation: CASRKWDHLSTVYF.

The rearrangement joins TRBV5-1 to TRBJ2-1, with 7 bases lining up with TRBD2. Germline CDR1 SGHRS, CDR2 YFSETQ. The CDR3 sequence is 15 residues long. V dropped 3 bases and J dropped 0; count of bases not matched to a gene: 3. The CDR3 here is CASSWSGNSYNEQFF. The CDR3 region has the DNA TGCGCCAGCAGCTGGAGCGGGAACTCCTACAATGAGCAGTTCTTC. The whole variable domain, filled in from reference TRBV5-1 and TRBJ2-1, reads KAGVTQTPRYLIKTRGQQVTLSCSPISGHRSVSWYQQTPGQGLQFLFEYFSETQRNKGNFPGRFSGRQFSNSRSEMNVSTLELGDSALYLCASSWSGNSYNEQFFGPGTRLTVL.

V usage is TRBV29-1 and J usage is TRBJ2-2; no reliable D call. The CDR3 consists of 13 residues. Trimming pared 7 bases from V and 1 base from J, leaving 10 bases between. Germline V gives CDR1 SQVTM, CDR2 ANQGSEA. CDR3: CSARPGNTGELFF. CDR3 coding DNA: TGCAGCGCAAGGCCCGGGAACACCGGGGAGCTGTTTTTT.

The V call is TRBV4-2, the J call TRBJ2-1; no clear D. V lost 0 bases and J lost 0, with 12 bases in between. The CDR3 is 17 residues long. CDR1 and CDR2 (germline): LGHNA, YNFKEQ. The CDR3 DNA reads as TGTGCCAGCAGCCAAGAGGTCAGGCCGAGCTCCTACAATGAGCAGTTCTTC. Protein: CASSQEVRPSSYNEQFF.

The rearrangement uses TRBV5-4 and TRBJ2-1; D remains unclear. V was cut by 4 bases and J by 1 base, with 18 bases left in between. CDR1 SGHNT and CDR2 YYREEE come from the germline V gene (reference sequence). The CDR3 runs to 17 residues. CDR3 DNA: TGTGCCAGCAGCGAGAACGGACCAGTTCCTTCCTACAATGAGCAGTTCTTC. Its protein is CASSENGPVPSYNEQFF. The whole variable domain, remainder taken from reference TRBV5-4 and TRBJ2-1, is ETGVTQSPTHLIKTRGQQVTLRCSSQSGHNTVSWYQQALGQGPQFIFQYYREEENGRGNFPPRFSGLQFPNYSSELNVNALELDDSALYLCASSENGPVPSYNEQFFGPGTRLTVL.

J is TRBJ1-2 and V is TRBV12-3 or TRBV12-4; D gene unclear. This CDR3 is 13 amino acids long. Trimming shortened V by 3 bases and J by 4 bases, and 9 bases separated the two germline ends. The CDR3 nucleotides read TGTGCCAGCAGTTTCTTCCCGACCTATGGCTACACCTTC. It codes for CASSFFPTYGYTF.

This clonotype was counted a few times. The rearrangement links TRBV7-2 to TRBJ2-3; 9 nucleotides align to TRBD2. The CDR3 contains 15 residues. Germline V gene data show CDR1 as SGHTA and CDR2 as FQGNSA. Trimming took 7 bases from V and 2 from J; bases not matched to a gene: 7. CDR3 amino acids: CASTQGLAYTDTQYF. The CDR3, as DNA: TGTGCCAGCACCCAGGGACTAGCTTACACAGATACGCAGTATTTT.

This clonotype showed up many times. The rearrangement joins TRBV20-1 to TRBJ2-7; D is uncertain. Trimming stripped 6 bases from V and 1 base from J, with 13 bases between. The V gene's germline CDR1 is DFQATT and CDR2 SNEGSKA (reference sequence). This CDR3 comprises 13 residues. For the CDR3, the DNA is TGCAGTGCGACGTCGGACCGGTCCTACGAGCAGTACTTC. This sequence encodes CSATSDRSYEQYF.

This chain links TRBV11-2 with TRBJ2-7; 10 bases align to TRBD1. Germline V gene data show CDR1 as SGHAT and CDR2 as FQNNGV. CDR3 length equals 15 residues. V trimming: 2 bases; J trimming: 1 base; junction bases outside the gene matches: 2. In nucleotides, the CDR3 is TGTGCCAGCAGCTTACAGGGACAGGGGTCCTACGAGCAGTACTTC. Its translation: CASSLQGQGSYEQYF.

This chain joins TRBV7-3 and TRBJ1-1; D is undetermined. V lost 5 bases and J 1 base, leaving 11 bases between the germline ends. The germline V gene encodes CDR1 SGHTA and CDR2 FQGTGA. CDR3 length: 14 amino acids. The chain's CDR3 is CASSQGPTNTEAFF. As DNA, the CDR3 is TGTGCCAGCAGCCAAGGGCCTACGAACACTGAAGCTTTCTTT.

The CDR3 DNA reads TGCAGTGCTAGCACGCCCCTGAAAGACAATGAGCAGTTCTTC. It codes for CSASTPLKDNEQFF. The chain employs TRBV20-1 and TRBJ2-1; D gene unclear. Germline-derived CDR1 and CDR2 are DFQATT and SNEGSKA (reference sequence). This CDR3 region has 14 residues. V lost 3 bases to trimming and J lost 5 bases, with 14 bases between them.

The genes are TRBV5-1 and TRBJ2-2; D might be TRBD1 (5 bases). Between the trimmed V and J ends, which lost 0 bases and 4 bases, there was a span of 10 bases. This CDR3 region has 15 residues. In germline, CDR1 is SGHRS, CDR2 YFSETQ. The CDR3 bases are TGCGCCAGCAGCTTGGACACAGGCAGCACCGGGGAGCTGTTTTTT. It is translated as CASSLDTGSTGELFF.